A single sample is the source of the 17 T cell receptor beta chains below, sequenced in a study of T cell repertoires in cytomegalovirus infection. One entry per CDR3 protein, called by TCRdb with MiXCR from the reads. The table has about 740,000 distinct CDR3 sequences, 30% to 35% seen once. The antigens these receptors bind are not known. This specimen consisted of cultured PBMCs, obtained from culture after CMV antigen stimulation. These receptors were taken from a human donor in good health (CMV status not recorded). Some clones in this sample may be carry-over from other donors' samples.

The chain combines TRBV24-1 with TRBJ2-3; no clear D gene. The germline gives CDR1 KGHDR, CDR2 SFDVKD. CDR3 length: 12 amino acids. V was pared by 7 bases and J by 5 bases, with 9 bases between. This chain's CDR3 is CATSLSGDTQYF. The DNA of the CDR3 is TGTGCCACCAGCCTTAGTGGAGATACGCAGTATTTT.

This clonotype came up a few times. V and J are TRBV7-9 and TRBJ2-1; 8 nucleotides agree with TRBD1. Germline V lookup: CDR1 SEHNR, CDR2 FQNEAQ (reference sequence). This CDR3 is built from 14 residues. The trim removed 3 bases at V and 8 bases at J, leaving 6 bases unmatched. The DNA of the CDR3 is TGTGCCAGCAGCTTCGGACAGGGCCGGGATGAGCAGTTCTTC. Translating it yields CASSFGQGRDEQFF.

This clonotype was detected only a few times. The chain uses TRBV7-6 and TRBJ2-3; the D gene could be TRBD1 or TRBD2 (5 bases each). Germline CDR1 SGHVS, CDR2 FNYEAQ. The ends were cut back, 1 base at V and 11 bases at J, with 13 bases in the middle. This CDR3 is built from 13 residues. In nucleotides, the CDR3 is TGTGCCAGCAGCTTAGAACGGGGCCAGGGGCAGTATTTT. Translation: CASSLERGQGQYF.

The chain has TRBV28 and TRBJ2-4; TRBD1 aligns across 7 bases. V lost 6 bases, J lost 1 base, and 6 bases stayed unmatched. Germline loops: CDR1 MDHEN, CDR2 SYDVKM. The length of the CDR3 is 15 residues. CDR3 loop: CASRTGQFAKNIQYF. The CDR3 DNA reads TGTGCCAGCAGAACGGGACAGTTCGCCAAAAACATTCAGTACTTC.

This clonotype was detected a few times. The chain links TRBV7-2 to TRBJ2-2, with 7 bases fitting TRBD2. CDR1 and CDR2 (germline): SGHTA, FQGNSA. The CDR3 length is 16 residues. V gave up 5 bases and J gave up 1 base; unmatched junction bases: 7. The CDR3 sequence is CASSALAAKNTGELFF. CDR3 sequence (DNA): TGTGCCAGCAGCGCCCTAGCGGCAAAGAACACCGGGGAGCTGTTTTTT.

J is TRBJ1-6 and V is TRBV20-1, with D tentatively TRBD1 (6 bases). The germline CDR1 and CDR2 sequences are DFQATT and SNEGSKA (reference sequence). Trimming stripped 3 bases from V and 3 bases from J, with 18 bases between. The CDR3 length is 17 residues. The CDR3 region has the DNA TGCAGTGCTAGGGAGGGACAAGCAGTTGGCTATAATTCACCCCTCCACTTT. Encoded protein: CSAREGQAVGYNSPLHF.

The chain has TRBV5-1 and TRBJ1-2, with unresolved D. The V end lost 5 bases, the J end lost 8 bases, and 19 bases lay between the germline ends. The germline V gene has CDR1 SGHRS and CDR2 YFSETQ. The CDR3 is made up of 14 amino acids. The CDR3 region has the DNA TGCGCCAGCAGTATCTCTGGACTGGATTTAGGCTACACCTTC. Protein product: CASSISGLDLGYTF.

V is TRBV12-3 or TRBV12-4 and J is TRBJ2-5; D is ambiguous. This CDR3 has 11 residues. V was pared by 7 bases and J by 1 base, with 4 bases between. This chain's CDR3 is CASIAQETQYF. CDR3 nucleotide sequence: TGTGCCAGCATCGCCCAAGAGACCCAGTACTTC.

Comment on this clonotype: The conserved phenylalanine or tryptophan is not found at the CDR3 terminus, so this likely reflects a read error. The chain recombines TRBV7-2 with TRBJ1-1, with D maybe TRBD1 (6 bases). The CDR3 sequence is 15 residues long. Germline V gives CDR1 SGHTA, CDR2 FQGNSA. The V end was cut by 5 bases, the J end by 5 bases, with 18 bases between. The CDR3 protein is CASSDDLYRATEAFL. The CDR3 region has the DNA TGTGCCAGCAGCGACGACCTGTACAGGGCAACTGAAGCTTTCTTG.

This rearrangement joins TRBV7-2 to TRBJ1-5, with 10 bases identical to TRBD1. From germline, CDR1 is SGHTA and CDR2 FQGNSA. The CDR3 consists of 15 residues. V dropped 4 bases and J dropped 7; count of bases not matched to a gene: 7. For the CDR3, the DNA is TGTGCCAGCAGCTCGTCCCGGGACAGGGGCCAGCCCCAGCATTTT. Residues: CASSSSRDRGQPQHF.

This clonotype was seen a few times. The genes are TRBV11-3 and TRBJ2-1; the D gene is possibly TRBD1 (5 bases). CDR1 is SGHNT and CDR2 is YENEEA in the germline V gene. V lost 5 bases, J lost 8 bases, and 22 bases lay in between. This CDR3 comprises 16 residues. CDR3 protein: CASSPGRGSPRDEQFF. The CDR3 nucleotides read TGTGCCAGCAGCCCCGGAAGGGGATCCCCCCGGGATGAGCAGTTCTTC.

This clonotype has just a few counts. V gene TRBV12-3 or TRBV12-4 combines with J gene TRBJ1-1; TRBD1 is a possible D gene (5 bases). V was cut by 3 bases and J by 4 bases, with 12 bases left in between. This CDR3 has 14 residues. The CDR3 DNA follows: TGTGCCAGCAGTTTCGGGGGAGGTGTCACTGAAGCTTTCTTT. Translation gives CASSFGGGVTEAFF.

The chain carries TRBV19 and TRBJ1-1, with D unclear. CDR1 is LNHDA, CDR2 SQIVND, per germline (reference sequence). Trimming cost V 6 bases and J 3 bases, with 11 bases left between them. The CDR3 runs 13 residues. CDR3 DNA sequence: TGTGCCAGTAGGGATCGGGGATACACTGAAGCTTTCTTT. Translated, it gives CASRDRGYTEAFF.

This clonotype was counted a few times. This rearrangement joins TRBV12-3 or TRBV12-4 to TRBJ2-7, with TRBD2 as a possible D gene (6 bases). The ends were cut back, 2 bases at V and 5 bases at J, with 10 bases in the middle. This CDR3 has 13 amino acids. The chain's CDR3 is CASSLRGSDEQYF. CDR3 bases: TGTGCCAGCAGTTTACGGGGGAGTGACGAGCAGTACTTC.

In its sample, this clonotype was seen many times. The genes are TRBV7-8 and TRBJ2-7; either TRBD1 or TRBD2 may fit D (5 bases each). The germline V gene has CDR1 SGHVS and CDR2 FQNEAQ. The CDR3 consists of 17 residues. The V gene lost 5 bases and the J gene lost 0 bases, with 20 bases spanning the gap. Written as DNA, the CDR3 is TGTGCCAGCAGCCTAAACTTAGGGGACCCGAGCTCCTACGAGCAGTACTTC. As protein: CASSLNLGDPSSYEQYF.

The V call is TRBV28, the J call TRBJ2-5; a weak D match, TRBD1 (6 bases). There are 16 residues in the CDR3. V gave up 5 bases and J gave up 4 bases, with 20 bases separating them. Germline lookup yields CDR1 MDHEN and CDR2 SYDVKM. Written as DNA, the CDR3 is TGTGCCAGCAGTATCTCCGGGACACCACGAGGAGAGACCCAGTACTTC. Translating gives CASSISGTPRGETQYF.

This chain connects TRBV19 to TRBJ1-4; a possible D gene is TRBD1 (5 bases). The V end lost 1 base, the J end lost 8 bases, and 8 bases lay between the germline ends. Germline-derived CDR1 and CDR2 are LNHDA and SQIVND (reference sequence). This CDR3 comprises 13 residues. The DNA of the CDR3 is TGTGCCAGTAGTATAGTCGGGGACGAAAAACTGTTTTTT. Its translation: CASSIVGDEKLFF.